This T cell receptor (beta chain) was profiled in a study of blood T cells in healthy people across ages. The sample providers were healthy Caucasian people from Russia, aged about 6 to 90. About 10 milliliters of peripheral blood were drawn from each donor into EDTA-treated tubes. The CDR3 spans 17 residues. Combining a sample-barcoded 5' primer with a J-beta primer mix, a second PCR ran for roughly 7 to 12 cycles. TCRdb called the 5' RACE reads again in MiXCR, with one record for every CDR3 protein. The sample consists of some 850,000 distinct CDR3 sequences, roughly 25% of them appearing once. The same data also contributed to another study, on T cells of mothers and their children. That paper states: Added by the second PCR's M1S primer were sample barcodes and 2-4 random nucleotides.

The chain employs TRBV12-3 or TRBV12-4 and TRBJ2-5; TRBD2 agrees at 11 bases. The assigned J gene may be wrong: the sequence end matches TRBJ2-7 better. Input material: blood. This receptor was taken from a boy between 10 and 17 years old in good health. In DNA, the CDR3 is TGTGCCAGCAGCCCCGCTAGCGGGGGGCCCTCATTCAACGAGCAGTACTTC. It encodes CASSPASGGPSFNEQYF.